This T cell receptor (beta chain) stems from a study of blood T cells in healthy people across ages. This clonotype was counted between two and nine times. The V gene lost 1 base and the J gene lost 4 bases, with 12 bases spanning the gap. Germline V gene sequence: CDR1 MGHRA, CDR2 YSYEKL. This CDR3 has 15 residues. The use of a sample-barcoded 5' primer and a J-beta primer mix characterized a second PCR of 7 to 11 cycles. In TCRdb, the 5' RACE reads were re-called with MiXCR into one record per CDR3 protein. Of 1,300,000 or so distinct CDR3 sequences listed, approximately 63% were seen once; the top ten hold approximately 7%.

The sequenced sample consisted of blood. The sequence derives from a man younger than 35 in good health. V and J are TRBV4-1 and TRBJ2-3; D may be TRBD1 (5 bases). The CDR3 DNA sequence: TGCGCCAGCAGCCAAGTTCGGACATCAGCAGATACGCAGTATTTT. Residues: CASSQVRTSADTQYF.